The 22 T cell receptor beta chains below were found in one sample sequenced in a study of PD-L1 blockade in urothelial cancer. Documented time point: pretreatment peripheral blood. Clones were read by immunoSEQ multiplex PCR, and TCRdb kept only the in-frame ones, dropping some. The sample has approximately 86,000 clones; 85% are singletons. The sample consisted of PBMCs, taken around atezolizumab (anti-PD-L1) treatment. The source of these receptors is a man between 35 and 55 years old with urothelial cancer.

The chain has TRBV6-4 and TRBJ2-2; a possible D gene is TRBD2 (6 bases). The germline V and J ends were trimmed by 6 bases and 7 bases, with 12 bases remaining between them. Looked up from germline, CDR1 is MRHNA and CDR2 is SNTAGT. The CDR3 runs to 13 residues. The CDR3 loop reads CASRRGIGGELFF. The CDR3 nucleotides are TGTGCCAGCAGGCGCGGGATAGGCGGGGAGCTGTTTTTT.

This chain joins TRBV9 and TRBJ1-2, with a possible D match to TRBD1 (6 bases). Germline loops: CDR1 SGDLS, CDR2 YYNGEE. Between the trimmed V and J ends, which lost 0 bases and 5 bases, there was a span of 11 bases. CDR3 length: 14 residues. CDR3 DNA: TGTGCCAGCAGCGTAGCAGGGGTGGATTATGGCTACACCTTC. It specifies CASSVAGVDYGYTF.

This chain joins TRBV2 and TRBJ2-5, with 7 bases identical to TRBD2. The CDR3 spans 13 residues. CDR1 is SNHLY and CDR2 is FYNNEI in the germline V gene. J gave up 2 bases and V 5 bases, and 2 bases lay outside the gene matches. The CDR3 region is CASSRGGQETQYF. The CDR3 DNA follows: TGTGCCAGCAGTCGCGGGGGTCAAGAGACCCAGTACTTC. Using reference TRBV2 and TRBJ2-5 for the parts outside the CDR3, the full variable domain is EPEVTQTPSHQVTQMGQEVILRCVPISNHLYFYWYRQILGQKVEFLVSFYNNEISEKSEIFDDQFSVERPDGSNFTLKIRSTKLEDSAMYFCASSRGGQETQYFGPGTRLLVL.

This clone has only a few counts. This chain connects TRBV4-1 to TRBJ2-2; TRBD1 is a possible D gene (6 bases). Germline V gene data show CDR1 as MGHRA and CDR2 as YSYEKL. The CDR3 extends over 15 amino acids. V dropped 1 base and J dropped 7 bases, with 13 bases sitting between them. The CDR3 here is CASSQVPGAGGELFF. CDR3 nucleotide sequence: TGCGCCAGCAGCCAAGTTCCAGGGGCCGGCGGGGAGCTGTTTTTT.

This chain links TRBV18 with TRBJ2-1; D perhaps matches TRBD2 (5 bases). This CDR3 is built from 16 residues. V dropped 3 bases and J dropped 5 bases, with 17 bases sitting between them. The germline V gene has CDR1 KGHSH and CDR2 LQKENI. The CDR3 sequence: CASSPPSVGVNNEQFF. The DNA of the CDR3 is TGTGCCAGCTCACCCCCTTCGGTGGGAGTCAACAATGAGCAGTTCTTC.

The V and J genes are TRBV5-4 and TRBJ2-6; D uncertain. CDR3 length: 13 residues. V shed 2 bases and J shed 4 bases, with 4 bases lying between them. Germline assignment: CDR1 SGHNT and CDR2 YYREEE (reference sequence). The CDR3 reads CASSFSGANVLTF. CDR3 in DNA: TGTGCCAGCAGCTTCTCGGGGGCCAACGTCCTGACTTTC. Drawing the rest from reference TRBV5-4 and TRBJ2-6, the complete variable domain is ETGVTQSPTHLIKTRGQQVTLRCSSQSGHNTVSWYQQALGQGPQFIFQYYREEENGRGNFPPRFSGLQFPNYSSELNVNALELDDSALYLCASSFSGANVLTFGAGSRLTVL.

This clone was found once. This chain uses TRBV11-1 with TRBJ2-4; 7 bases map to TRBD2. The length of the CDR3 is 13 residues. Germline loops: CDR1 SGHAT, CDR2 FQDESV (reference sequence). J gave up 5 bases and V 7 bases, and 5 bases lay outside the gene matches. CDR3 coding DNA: TGTGCCAGCACCTCGGGAGGTGAAAACATTCAGTACTTC. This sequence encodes CASTSGGENIQYF. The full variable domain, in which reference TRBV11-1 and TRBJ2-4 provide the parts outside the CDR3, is EAEVAQSPRYKITEKSQAVAFWCDPISGHATLYWYRQILGQGPELLVQFQDESVVDDSQLPKDRFSAERLKGVDSTLKIQPAELGDSAMYLCASTSGGENIQYFGAGTRLSVL.

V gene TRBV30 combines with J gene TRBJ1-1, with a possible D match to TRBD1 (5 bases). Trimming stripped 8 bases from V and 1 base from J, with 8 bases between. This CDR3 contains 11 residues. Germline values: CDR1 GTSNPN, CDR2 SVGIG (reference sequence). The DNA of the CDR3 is TGTGCCCAGGGTTGGAACACTGAAGCTTTCTTT. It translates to CAQGWNTEAFF.

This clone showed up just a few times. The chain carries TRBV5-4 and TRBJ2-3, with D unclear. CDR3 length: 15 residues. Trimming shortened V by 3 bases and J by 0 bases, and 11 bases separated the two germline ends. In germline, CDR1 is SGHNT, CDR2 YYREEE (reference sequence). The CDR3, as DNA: TGTGCCAGCAGCTCAGACTTGCCTAGCACAGATACGCAGTATTTT. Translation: CASSSDLPSTDTQYF.

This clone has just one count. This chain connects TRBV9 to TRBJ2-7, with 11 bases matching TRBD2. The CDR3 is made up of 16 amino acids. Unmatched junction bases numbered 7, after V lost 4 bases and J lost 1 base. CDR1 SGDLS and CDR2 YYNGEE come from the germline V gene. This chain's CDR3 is CASSSGLAATSYEQYF. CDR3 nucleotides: TGTGCCAGCAGCTCGGGACTAGCGGCTACTTCCTACGAGCAGTACTTC.

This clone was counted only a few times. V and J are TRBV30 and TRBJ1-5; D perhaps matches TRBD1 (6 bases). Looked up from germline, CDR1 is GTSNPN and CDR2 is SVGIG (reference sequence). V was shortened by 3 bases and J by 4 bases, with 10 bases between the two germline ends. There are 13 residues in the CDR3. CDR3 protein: CAWSTDRNQPQHF. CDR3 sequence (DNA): TGTGCCTGGAGCACGGACAGAAATCAGCCCCAGCATTTT.

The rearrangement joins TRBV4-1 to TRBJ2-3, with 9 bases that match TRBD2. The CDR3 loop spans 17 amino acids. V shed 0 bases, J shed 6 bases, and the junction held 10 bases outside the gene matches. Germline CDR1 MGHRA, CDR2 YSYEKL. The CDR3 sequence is CASSQDWAGGKGDTQYF. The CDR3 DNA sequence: TGCGCCAGCAGCCAAGATTGGGCGGGAGGGAAGGGGGATACGCAGTATTTT.

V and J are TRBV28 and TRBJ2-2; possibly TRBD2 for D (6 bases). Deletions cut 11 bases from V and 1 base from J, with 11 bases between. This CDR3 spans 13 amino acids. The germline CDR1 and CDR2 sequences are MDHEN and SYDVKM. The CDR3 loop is CASWGENTGELFF. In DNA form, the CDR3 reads TGTGCCTCATGGGGGGAGAACACCGGGGAGCTGTTTTTT.

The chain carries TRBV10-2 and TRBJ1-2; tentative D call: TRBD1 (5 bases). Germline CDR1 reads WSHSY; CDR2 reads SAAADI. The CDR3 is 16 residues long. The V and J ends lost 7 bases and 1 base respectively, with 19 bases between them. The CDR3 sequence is CASNSFLRRGNYGYTF. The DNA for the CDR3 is TGCGCCAGCAACTCTTTTCTCCGAAGGGGTAACTATGGCTACACCTTC.

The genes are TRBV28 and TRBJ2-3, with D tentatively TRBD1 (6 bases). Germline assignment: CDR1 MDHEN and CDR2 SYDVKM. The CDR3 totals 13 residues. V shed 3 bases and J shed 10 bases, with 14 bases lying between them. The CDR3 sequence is CASSFSHRESQYF. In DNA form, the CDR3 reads TGTGCCAGCAGTTTTTCCCACAGGGAGTCGCAGTATTTT.

The CDR3 DNA sequence: TGTGCCAGCAGTTCCCGTGGACTCAGCACAGATACGCAGTATTTT. It yields the protein CASSSRGLSTDTQYF. The chain employs TRBV6-5 and TRBJ2-3; perhaps TRBD2 as D (5 bases). Between the trimmed V and J ends, which lost 4 bases and 0 bases, there was a span of 11 bases. Germline CDR1 MNHEY, CDR2 SVGAGI. The CDR3 length is 15 residues.

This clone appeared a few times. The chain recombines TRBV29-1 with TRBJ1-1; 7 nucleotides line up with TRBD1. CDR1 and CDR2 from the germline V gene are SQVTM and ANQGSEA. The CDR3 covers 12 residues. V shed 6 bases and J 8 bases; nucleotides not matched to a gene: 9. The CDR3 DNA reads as TGCAGCGTGGGACAGCAGCGTGCCGAAGCTTTCTTT. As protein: CSVGQQRAEAFF.

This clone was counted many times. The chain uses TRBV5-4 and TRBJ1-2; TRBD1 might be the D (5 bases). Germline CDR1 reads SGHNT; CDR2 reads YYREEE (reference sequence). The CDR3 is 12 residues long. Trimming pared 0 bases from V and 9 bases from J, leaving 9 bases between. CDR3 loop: CASSLDRGSYTF. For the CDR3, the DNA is TGTGCCAGCAGCTTGGATAGGGGTAGCTACACCTTC.

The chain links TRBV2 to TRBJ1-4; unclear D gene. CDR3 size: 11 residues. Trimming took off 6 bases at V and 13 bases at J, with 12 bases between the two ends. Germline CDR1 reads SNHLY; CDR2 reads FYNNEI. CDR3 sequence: CASSRFEGLFF. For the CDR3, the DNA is TGTGCCAGCAGCCGGTTCGAGGGACTGTTTTTT.

Here the CDR3 reads CASSERGFNEQYF. The CDR3 DNA reads as TGTGCCAGCAGTGAGCGCGGGTTTAACGAGCAGTACTTC. The gene calls are TRBV2 and TRBJ2-7, with TRBD2 as a possible D gene (5 bases). The CDR3 consists of 13 residues. From germline, CDR1 is SNHLY and CDR2 FYNNEI. Trimming removed 3 bases at V and 5 bases at J, with 11 bases between.

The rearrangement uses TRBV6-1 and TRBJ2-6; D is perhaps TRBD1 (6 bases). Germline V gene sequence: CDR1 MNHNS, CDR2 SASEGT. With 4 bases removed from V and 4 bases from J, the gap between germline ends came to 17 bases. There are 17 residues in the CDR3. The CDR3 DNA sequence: TGTGCCAGCAGTGGACAGGCACTCTCTATCGGGGCCAACGTCCTGACTTTC. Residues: CASSGQALSIGANVLTF.

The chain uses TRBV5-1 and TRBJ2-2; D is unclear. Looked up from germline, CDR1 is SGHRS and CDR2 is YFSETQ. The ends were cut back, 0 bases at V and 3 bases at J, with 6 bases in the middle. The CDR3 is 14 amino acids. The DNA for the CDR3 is TGCGCCAGCAGCTTGGACGCGGACACCGGGGAGCTGTTTTTT. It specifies CASSLDADTGELFF.